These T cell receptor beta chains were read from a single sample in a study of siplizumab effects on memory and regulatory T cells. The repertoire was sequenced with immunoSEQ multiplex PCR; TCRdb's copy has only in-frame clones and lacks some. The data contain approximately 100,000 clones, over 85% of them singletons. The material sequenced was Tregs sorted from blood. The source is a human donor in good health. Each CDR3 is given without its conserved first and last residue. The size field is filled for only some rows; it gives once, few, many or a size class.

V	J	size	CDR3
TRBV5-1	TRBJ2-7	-	ASSFRDRDHGRVYEQY
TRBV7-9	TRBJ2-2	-	ASSLGAVGELF
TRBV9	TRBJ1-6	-	ASSARQGDSPLH
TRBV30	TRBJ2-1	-	AWSSSGRDEQF
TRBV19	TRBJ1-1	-	ASSSDRNTEAF
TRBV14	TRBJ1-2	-	ASRDLGGYT
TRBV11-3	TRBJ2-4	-	ASSLGGVAKNIQY
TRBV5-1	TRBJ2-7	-	ASSPVSSYEQY
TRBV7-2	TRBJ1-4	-	ASSSTGNEKLF
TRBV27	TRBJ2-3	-	ASTRLAVSTDTQY
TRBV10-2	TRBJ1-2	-	ASSESHNNYGYT
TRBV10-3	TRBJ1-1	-	AIRTTGGTEAF
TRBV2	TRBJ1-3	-	ASSVRTAGNTIY
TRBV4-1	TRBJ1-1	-	ASSREGWNTEAF
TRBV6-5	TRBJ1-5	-	ASSYTTGAGQH
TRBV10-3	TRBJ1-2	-	AISEAGDYGYT
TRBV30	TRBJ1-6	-	AWSVKGFNSPLH
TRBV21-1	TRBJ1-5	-	ASSKALWGPQH
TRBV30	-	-	AWRATGAYEQY
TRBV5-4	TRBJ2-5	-	ASSLALDRAETQY
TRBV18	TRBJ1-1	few	ASSPGQLIEAF
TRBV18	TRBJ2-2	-	ASSPRPGDPNTGELF
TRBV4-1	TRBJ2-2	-	ASSRQGGNTGELF
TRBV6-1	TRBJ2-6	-	ASSEEASGANVLT
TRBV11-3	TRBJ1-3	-	ASSLGLPGNTIY
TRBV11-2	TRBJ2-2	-	ASSPGQGVTGELF
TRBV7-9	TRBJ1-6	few	ASSPRTGALH
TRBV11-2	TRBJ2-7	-	ASRGLAVSEQY
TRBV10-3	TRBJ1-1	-	AISDPGQGAF
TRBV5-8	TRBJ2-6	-	ASSPRLAGHSGANVLT
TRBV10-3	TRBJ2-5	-	AISVRLQETQY
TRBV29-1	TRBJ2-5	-	SVALGAQETQY
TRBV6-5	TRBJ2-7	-	ASSYSRTSGSYEQY
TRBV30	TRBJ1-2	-	AHGQGARDYGYT
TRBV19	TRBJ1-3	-	ASSTRRGNTIY
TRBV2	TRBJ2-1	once	ASWGEEQF
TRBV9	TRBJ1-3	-	ASSVAWRTSSGNTIY
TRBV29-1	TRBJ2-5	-	SVEGLAGNIQETQY
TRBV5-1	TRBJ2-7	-	ASSLDNEQY
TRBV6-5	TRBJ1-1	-	ASSRTGGQTEAF
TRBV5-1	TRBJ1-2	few	ASSLARQASYYGYT
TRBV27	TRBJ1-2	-	ASRPRQWGNYGYT
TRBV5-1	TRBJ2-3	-	ASSLGLAGGHLTDTQY
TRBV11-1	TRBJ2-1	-	ASSPFSAGTGLF
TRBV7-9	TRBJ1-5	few	ASSRQGAQPQH